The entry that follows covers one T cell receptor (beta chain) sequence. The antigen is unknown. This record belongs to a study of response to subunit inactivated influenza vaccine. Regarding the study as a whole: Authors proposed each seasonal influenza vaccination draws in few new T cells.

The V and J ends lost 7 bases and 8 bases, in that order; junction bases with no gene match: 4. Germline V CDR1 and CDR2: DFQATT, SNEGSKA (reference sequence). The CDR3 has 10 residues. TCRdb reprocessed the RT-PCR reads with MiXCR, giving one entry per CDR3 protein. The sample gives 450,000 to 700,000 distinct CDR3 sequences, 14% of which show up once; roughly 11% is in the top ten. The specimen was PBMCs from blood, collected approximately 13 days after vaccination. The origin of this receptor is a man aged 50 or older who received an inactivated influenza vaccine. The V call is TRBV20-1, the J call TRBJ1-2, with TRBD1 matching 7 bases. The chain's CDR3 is CSGAGGGYTF. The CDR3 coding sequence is TGCAGTGGGGCAGGGGGGGGCTACACCTTC.